These 26 T cell receptor beta chains originate from one sample sequenced in a study of T-cell reconstitution after alpha-beta-depleted transplantation in children. Unique molecular identifiers were incorporated into the prepared TCRbeta library. From the PCR reads, TCRdb called clonotypes with MiXCR, one entry per CDR3 protein. Of about 240,000 distinct CDR3 sequences listed, approximately 12% were seen once; the top ten hold around 2.8%. The sequences come from PBMCs from the stem cell graft donor, collected from the stem cell graft. Every receptor here comes from a human donor who donated a stem cell graft to a child with acute lymphoblastic leukemia.

This clonotype was seen repeatedly, ten times or more. This chain joins TRBV27 and TRBJ2-5, with 7 bases matching TRBD1. J gave up 2 bases and V 9 bases, and 6 bases lay outside the gene matches. CDR1 is MNHEY, CDR2 SMNVEV, per germline (reference sequence). The CDR3 spans 13 residues. CDR3 protein: CARPGQEQETQYF. The DNA of the CDR3 is TGTGCCAGACCCGGACAGGAGCAAGAGACCCAGTACTTC.

This clonotype was recorded at least ten times. The gene calls are TRBV20-1 and TRBJ2-5; the D is unclear. This CDR3 is built from 14 residues. CDR1 DFQATT and CDR2 SNEGSKA come from the germline V gene (reference sequence). V shed 1 base and J shed 8 bases, with 17 bases lying between them. DNA of the CDR3: TGCAGTGCTAGAGCTCGAGGTCAGAGTGGAACCCAGTACTTC. Protein sequence: CSARARGQSGTQYF.

This clonotype was recorded many times. The chain carries TRBV20-1 and TRBJ2-5; no clear D gene. V dropped 7 bases and J dropped 5 bases, with 11 bases sitting between them. Per germline, CDR1 DFQATT and CDR2 SNEGSKA (reference sequence). The CDR3 has 11 amino acids. The DNA for the CDR3 is TGCAGTGGGGTGCTAGTCGAGACCCAGTACTTC. Amino acid sequence: CSGVLVETQYF.

At least ten counts were recorded for this clonotype. This chain connects TRBV11-2 to TRBJ1-1; TRBD1 is a possible D gene (5 bases). The ends were cut back, 2 bases at V and 6 bases at J, with 13 bases in the middle. The CDR3 contains 14 residues. Germline-derived CDR1 and CDR2 are SGHAT and FQNNGV. CDR3 residues: CASSLQGLGAEAFF. DNA of the CDR3: TGTGCCAGCAGCTTACAGGGTTTGGGAGCTGAAGCTTTCTTT.

Many counts were recorded for this clonotype. The rearrangement joins TRBV10-3 to TRBJ1-1; no definite D call. This CDR3 region has 15 residues. Germline V lookup: CDR1 ENHRY, CDR2 SYGVKD. V shed 1 base and J shed 11 bases, with 20 bases lying between them. Here the CDR3 DNA reads TGTGCCATCAGTGAGTTTTATGGGCAGCTGAATGTCGCTTTCTTT. Its protein product is CAISEFYGQLNVAFF.

The CDR3 loop reads CASSWAGGTQYF. The CDR3 DNA is TGTGCCAGCAGTTGGGCGGGCGGGACCCAGTACTTC. The chain is built from TRBV6-5 and TRBJ2-5; D may be TRBD2 (5 bases). Trimming removed 4 bases from V and 7 bases from J, with 10 bases in between. The length of the CDR3 is 12 residues. Germline V gene lookup returns CDR1 MNHEY and CDR2 SVGAGI.

In this sample, this clonotype turned up many times. The V and J genes are TRBV6-1 and TRBJ2-7, with TRBD1 matching over 7 bases. Germline values: CDR1 MNHNS, CDR2 SASEGT. The J segment lost 5 bases and the V segment lost 5 bases, leaving 9 bases of the junction unmatched. The CDR3 runs to 14 residues. CDR3 in amino acids: CASSRDSQRHEQYF. The CDR3 DNA sequence: TGTGCCAGCAGTCGGGACAGTCAGAGGCACGAGCAGTACTTC.

This clonotype was seen only once. Being one base from a much bigger clone, this may be a read error. The rearrangement links TRBV7-9 to TRBJ2-3, with D uncertain. The CDR3 totals 13 residues. Between the trimmed V and J ends, which lost 3 bases and 2 bases, there was a span of 6 bases. CDR1 is SEHNR, CDR2 FQNEAQ, per germline (reference sequence). CDR3 sequence: CASSFVDTDTQYF. The DNA for the CDR3 is TGTGCCAGCAGCTTCGTGGACACAGATACGCAGTATTTT.

This clonotype was recorded a few times. The chain combines TRBV6-1 with TRBJ1-2, with a possible D match to TRBD1 (6 bases). V lost 5 bases and J 7 bases, leaving 20 bases between the germline ends. The germline V gene has CDR1 MNHNS and CDR2 SASEGT. The CDR3 is 15 amino acids. The CDR3: CASSKTGTPVGGYTF. The DNA of the CDR3 is TGTGCCAGCAGTAAGACCGGGACACCTGTTGGTGGCTACACCTTC.

The rearrangement links TRBV3-1 to TRBJ2-3; 11 bases are shared with TRBD2. CDR3 length: 15 residues. The V gene's germline CDR1 is LGHDT and CDR2 YNNKEL (reference sequence). Trimming took 5 bases from V and 6 from J; bases not matched to a gene: 7. The CDR3 coding sequence is TGTGCCAGCAGCTTCACTAGCGGGAGATATGATACGCAGTATTTT. This translates into CASSFTSGRYDTQYF.

This clonotype was observed many times. This chain uses TRBV4-1 with TRBJ2-3; 15 bases agree with TRBD2. The CDR3 is made up of 15 amino acids. With V trimmed by 5 bases and J by 6 bases, 3 bases remained unmatched. Germline values: CDR1 MGHRA, CDR2 YSYEKL. Written as DNA, the CDR3 is TGCGCCAGCAGCAGCGGACTAGCGGGGGGGGATACGCAGTATTTT. Translated, it gives CASSSGLAGGDTQYF.

This clonotype was picked up many times. J is TRBJ2-5 and V is TRBV5-6; D gene ambiguous. This CDR3 contains 14 residues. The V and J ends lost 0 bases and 5 bases respectively, with 11 bases between them. Per germline, CDR1 SGHDT and CDR2 YYEEEE. The CDR3: CASSLVVGVETQYF. In DNA form, the CDR3 reads TGTGCCAGCAGCTTGGTTGTGGGTGTGGAGACCCAGTACTTC.

This clonotype was counted at least ten times. The CDR3 loop is CASSLEADEKLFF. CDR3 DNA: TGTGCCAGCAGTTTAGAAGCGGACGAAAAACTGTTTTTT. This chain uses TRBV12-3 or TRBV12-4 with TRBJ1-4, with unresolved D. V dropped 1 base and J dropped 8 bases, with 8 bases sitting between them. The CDR3 has 13 amino acids.

At least ten counts were recorded for this clonotype. The rearrangement joins TRBV5-8 to TRBJ1-5; no firm D call. From germline, CDR1 is SGHTS and CDR2 YDEGEE. The CDR3 is made up of 11 amino acids. V dropped 4 bases and J dropped 6 bases, with 5 bases sitting between them. The CDR3 is CASSVSQPQHF. The CDR3 region has the DNA TGTGCCAGCAGCGTTAGTCAGCCCCAGCATTTT.

This clonotype came up many times. CDR3: CAWNGQTSGGSTDTQYF. DNA for the CDR3: TGTGCCTGGAACGGCCAGACTAGCGGGGGAAGCACAGATACGCAGTATTTT. The V gene is TRBV30, the J gene TRBJ2-3; 12 nucleotides line up with TRBD2. CDR1 and CDR2 (germline): GTSNPN, SVGIG (reference sequence). There are 17 residues in the CDR3. The ends lost 4 bases at V and 0 bases at J; junction bases unmatched: 8.

The chain carries TRBV18 and TRBJ1-1; 8 positions agree with TRBD1. The CDR3 runs to 13 residues. Germline V lookup: CDR1 KGHSH, CDR2 LQKENI. V was clipped by 6 bases and J by 3 bases; unmatched bases: 3. The CDR3 loop reads CASSQTGDTEAFF. CDR3 nucleotides: TGTGCCAGCTCTCAGACAGGGGACACTGAAGCTTTCTTT.

V and J are TRBV7-8 and TRBJ2-1, with D maybe TRBD1 (6 bases). The CDR3 has 16 amino acids. Germline CDR1 reads SGHVS; CDR2 reads FQNEAQ. The ends were cut back, 5 bases at V and 1 base at J, with 15 bases in the middle. The CDR3 protein is CASSRSSGESYNEQFF. CDR3 DNA sequence: TGTGCCAGCAGCCGATCGTCAGGGGAATCCTACAATGAGCAGTTCTTC.

This clonotype was found many times. This chain joins TRBV29-1 and TRBJ1-1; D uncertain. Per the germline V gene, CDR1 is SQVTM and CDR2 is ANQGSEA. This CDR3 spans 13 amino acids. With 3 bases removed from V and 6 bases from J, the gap between germline ends came to 14 bases. Here the CDR3 DNA reads TGCAGCGTTGATACGGGAAATATGCCTGAAGCTTTCTTT. Amino acids: CSVDTGNMPEAFF.

In the case of this clonotype: A much larger clone differs by one base, so this may be a read error. The chain is built from TRBV28 and TRBJ2-5; 13 bases align to TRBD2. Germline values: CDR1 MDHEN, CDR2 SYDVKM. This CDR3 has 16 amino acids. The CDR3 region is CASSPGLAGTQETHYF. The DNA for the CDR3 is TGTGCCAGCAGTCCGGGACTAGCGGGGACTCAAGAGACCCATTACTTC.

In this sample, this clonotype turned up many times. The rearrangement joins TRBV20-1 to TRBJ2-2; a possible D gene is TRBD1 (5 bases). This CDR3 has 14 residues. Germline V gene sequence: CDR1 DFQATT, CDR2 SNEGSKA (reference sequence). The V gene lost 5 bases and the J gene lost 0 bases, with 10 bases spanning the gap. CDR3 region: CSAPLTANTGELFF. CDR3 coding DNA: TGCAGTGCTCCCTTGACAGCGAACACCGGGGAGCTGTTTTTT.

This clonotype was picked up many times. The J gene is TRBJ1-2, the V gene TRBV20-1; 7 nucleotides match TRBD1. With V trimmed by 3 bases and J by 2 bases, 3 bases remained unmatched. This CDR3 comprises 13 residues. Germline loops: CDR1 DFQATT, CDR2 SNEGSKA (reference sequence). CDR3 in amino acids: CSARKGANYGYTF. DNA of the CDR3: TGCAGTGCTAGGAAGGGGGCAAACTATGGCTACACCTTC.

This chain links TRBV5-4 with TRBJ2-5; 9 nucleotides agree with TRBD2. The germline V gene has CDR1 SGHNT and CDR2 YYREEE (reference sequence). The CDR3 is made up of 14 amino acids. The ends lost 4 bases at V and 4 bases at J; junction bases unmatched: 5. In DNA, the CDR3 is TGTGCCAGCAGCCCGCGGGGGGGCCTAGAGACCCAGTACTTC. It specifies CASSPRGGLETQYF.

This clonotype was detected ten times or more. This chain joins TRBV20-1 and TRBJ2-7; D unclear. This CDR3 has 14 amino acids. Trimming took 5 bases from V and 4 from J, leaving 18 bases between them. Germline V gives CDR1 DFQATT, CDR2 SNEGSKA (reference sequence). CDR3 in DNA: TGCAGTGCTGTTAGACTCAACAATCAGTACGAGCAGTACTTC. Translating gives CSAVRLNNQYEQYF.

This clonotype has ten or more counts. The genes are TRBV7-9 and TRBJ2-7; maybe TRBD2 (5 bases). This CDR3 comprises 13 residues. The germline CDR1 and CDR2 sequences are SEHNR and FQNEAQ (reference sequence). The V and J ends lost 3 bases and 5 bases respectively, with 11 bases between them. The CDR3 nucleotides read TGTGCCAGCAGCTTGCTGGGGAGCCACGAGCAGTACTTC. It encodes CASSLLGSHEQYF.

For this clonotype: This may stem from a read error, because a much larger clone lies one nucleotide away. This sequence joins TRBV12-3 or TRBV12-4 and TRBJ2-4; the D gene is possibly TRBD2 (6 bases). The CDR3 covers 16 residues. DNA for the CDR3: TGTGCCAGCAGTTTACGGGAGCGGAGCGACAAAAACAGTCAGTACTTC. Protein: CASSLRERSDKNSQYF.

This clonotype occurred many times. The chain employs TRBV20-1 and TRBJ2-3, with D maybe TRBD1 (6 bases). This CDR3 comprises 13 residues. Looked up from germline, CDR1 is DFQATT and CDR2 is SNEGSKA (reference sequence). V shed 6 bases and J shed 2 bases, with 12 bases lying between them. The CDR3 sequence: CSAPDRYTDTQYF. The CDR3 coding sequence is TGCAGTGCCCCGGACAGATACACAGATACGCAGTATTTT.